These 10 T cell receptor beta chains were all obtained from the same sample, sequenced in a study of regulatory T cells in long-lasting Graves disease (dated by TCRdb to about 2021). Library generation was performed with multiplex PCR. Reads for this sample came from an Illumina HiSeq 4000. iRepertoire HTBI primers and Arm-PCR amplification of CDR3 regions were used to construct TCR beta libraries. TCRdb ran its own pipeline on the public reads, namely fastp trimming at Q25 and MiXCR clone calling, and kept in-frame beta chains. Here each entry gathers all rows of one CDR3 protein and keeps the most common genes and DNA. The sample table records about 620,000 distinct CDR3 sequences; 16% of these occur just once. The ten largest clones take up approximately 18% of the sample. This sample's time point label indicates: newly diagnosed GD, antithyroid drugs for less than 3 months. RNA was extracted from PBMCs in TRIzol for both TCR sequencing and RNA sequencing.

These data also formed part of another study, on T cells in Graves' hyperthyroidism and ophthalmopathy.

Sequencing used peripheral blood mononuclear cells (PBMCs), obtained at new diagnosis, from a patient treated with antithyroid drugs. The source is a woman aged 25 to 45 with Graves disease. Donor details come from another sample of the same person, matched by shared clones.

To note about this clonotype: It may be a read error: a sequence one base away is much more abundant. The J gene is TRBJ2-7, the V gene TRBV20-1, with D perhaps assigned TRBD1 or TRBD2 (5 bases each). Trimming pared 6 bases from V and 0 bases from J, leaving 12 bases between. The CDR3 has 13 residues. Germline CDR1 is DFQATT and CDR2 is SNEGSKA (reference sequence). CDR3 coding DNA: TGCAGTGCCCCAACGAGGGGCTCCTACGAGCAGTACTTC. Its protein is CSAPTRGSYEQYF.

In its sample, this clonotype was seen many times. V usage is TRBV7-8 and J usage is TRBJ2-5; the D is unclear. This CDR3 has 14 amino acids. Trimming removed 5 bases at V and 5 bases at J, with 15 bases between. From germline, CDR1 is SGHVS and CDR2 FQNEAQ. The CDR3 DNA reads TGTGCCAGCAGCCCCAACTCGGGTCGGGAGACCCAGTACTTC. Protein: CASSPNSGRETQYF. Based on the CDR3 plus reference TRBV7-8 and TRBJ2-5, the full variable domain is GAGVSQSPRYKVAKRGQDVALRCDPISGHVSLFWYQQALGQGPEFLTYFQNEAQLDKSGLPSDRFFAERPEGSVSTLKIQRTQQEDSAVYLCASSPNSGRETQYFGPGTRLLVL.

This clonotype was seen at least ten times. V usage is TRBV5-1 and J usage is TRBJ1-2; 7 bases fit TRBD1. CDR3 size: 12 residues. Germline lookup yields CDR1 SGHRS and CDR2 YFSETQ. Unmatched junction bases numbered 6, after V lost 5 bases and J lost 8 bases. CDR3 loop: CASSPDRVGYTF. The CDR3 nucleotides read TGCGCCAGCAGTCCTGACAGGGTGGGCTACACCTTC.

The CDR3 DNA sequence: TGCGCCAGCAGCCAAGTAACTACCCGAGAGACCCAGTACTTC. Its translation is CASSQVTTRETQYF. The chain joins TRBV4-1 to TRBJ2-5; D is unresolved. Germline CDR1 reads MGHRA; CDR2 reads YSYEKL. V was pared by 1 base and J by 4 bases, with 10 bases between. The CDR3 has 14 amino acids.

Notes on this clonotype: Since a much larger clone is just one base distant, this may be a read error. This sequence joins TRBV28 and TRBJ1-3; TRBD1 might be the D (5 bases). The CDR3 is 14 residues long. Germline CDR1 and CDR2: MDHEN and SYDVKM. CDR3 DNA sequence: TGTGCCAGCAGTTGGGGGTTCCCTGGAAGCACCATATATTTT. It encodes CASSWGFPGSTIYF.

This clonotype was seen a few times. The chain recombines TRBV30 with TRBJ2-3, with D possibly being TRBD1 (5 bases). The ends were cut back, 2 bases at V and 1 base at J, with 19 bases in the middle. Per germline, CDR1 GTSNPN and CDR2 SVGIG (reference sequence). The CDR3 is 17 residues long. For the CDR3, the DNA is TGTGCCTGGAGTAGGGCAGGGTATCGATCTGGCACAGATACGCAGTATTTT. This sequence encodes CAWSRAGYRSGTDTQYF.

This clonotype was detected many times. This chain's CDR3 is CASSLRESGSYEQYF. CDR3 DNA: TGCGCCAGCAGCCTGCGGGAGTCTGGGTCCTACGAGCAGTACTTC. The chain couples TRBV5-1 to TRBJ2-7; 7 bases are a match to TRBD2. The CDR3 totals 15 residues. CDR1 SGHRS and CDR2 YFSETQ come from the germline V gene. V lost 4 bases to trimming and J lost 1 base; unmatched junction nucleotides: 8.

V and J are TRBV20-1 and TRBJ2-7; 9 bases are a match to TRBD2. The germline V gene has CDR1 DFQATT and CDR2 SNEGSKA (reference sequence). Trimming took 1 base from V and 0 from J; bases not matched to a gene: 4. CDR3 length: 15 residues. CDR3 nucleotide sequence: TGCAGTGCTAGAGGCCCTAGCGGGAACTCCTACGAGCAGTACTTC. Its protein is CSARGPSGNSYEQYF.

This clonotype was detected many times. In DNA, the CDR3 is TGTGCCAGCAGCTTAACGACAGGCCGGTCCGGTAATTCACCCCTCCACTTT. It yields the protein CASSLTTGRSGNSPLHF. The V call is TRBV7-8, the J call TRBJ1-6; a weak D match, TRBD1 (6 bases). The V end lost 2 bases, the J end lost 6 bases, and 17 bases lay between the germline ends. The germline V gene has CDR1 SGHVS and CDR2 FQNEAQ. The CDR3 totals 17 residues.

The table lists this clonotype with many counts. The chain uses TRBV2 and TRBJ2-4; weak D call: TRBD2 (6 bases). CDR1 is SNHLY and CDR2 is FYNNEI in the germline V gene. The CDR3 consists of 14 residues. V lost 3 bases to trimming and J lost 6 bases, with 12 bases between them. The CDR3 DNA reads as TGTGCCAGCAGTGAGATGGGGGGAAGAAACATTCAGTACTTC. Its translation: CASSEMGGRNIQYF.